This T cell receptor beta chain was documented in a study of beta chain features in type 1 diabetes (dated by TCRdb to the late 2010s). For context, the study as a whole: Mean age, gender distribution, total cell number and subset yield did not differ between patients and healthy donors. The study compared TCRB repertoires of sorted circulating CD4+ T cell subsets between recently diagnosed type 1 diabetes patients and matched healthy donors. Across all samples, around 100 million sorted cells were examined, and cell number per subset correlated strongly with RNA yield. Regulatory and stem cell-like memory subsets were isolated from only 8 patients and about eight healthy donors, whereas naive and central memory subsets came from all 30 or so donors.

From each donor, a single peripheral blood sample of around 120 mL on average was drawn into heparinised tubes. A BD FACSAria II and a panel including CD45RO, CCR7, CD25, CD127, CD95 and CD27 were used to sort naive, central memory, regulatory and stem cell-like memory CD4+ T cells. Purity was above 95% for every sorted population. Right away, PBMCs were isolated by Lymphoprep density gradient centrifugation and were stained directly, with no culture step. So that batch effects would be minimized, each experiment stained and sorted samples in pairs, pairing one healthy donor with one patient. Overall study results and their limits: Naive, central memory and regulatory TCRB repertoires appeared to be more similar among patients than among healthy donors. Type 1 diabetes patients showed a moderate but significant shortening of TCRB CDR3 length in all four CD4+ subsets. Because cDNA was sequenced instead of genomic DNA, highly expressing activated cells could be over-represented, though the groups showed no difference in activation or CD3 levels. Shorter templates might have been favored by PCR, but patient and control samples were amplified and corrected together, so both groups would have been affected equally by any skew. Patients with type 1 diabetes made fewer insertions and deleted more nucleotides at VDJ recombination sites, implying thymic rearrangement abnormalities. HLA sub-analyses involved small numbers of individuals, so any influence of HLA type on TCRB rearrangement remained unresolved.

From a lookup of the germline V gene, CDR1 and CDR2 are MDHEN and SYDVKM. The CDR3, cysteine through phenylalanine, is 14 amino acids long. Of the read, only the CDR3 DNA is kept; its 42 bases are in frame from base 1. Trimming leaves V shorter by 3 bases and J shorter by 6 bases, with the junction holding 4 bases beyond the gene matches. Comments on this clone: The antigen it recognizes is unknown. Base qualities are not provided; no much larger clone lies one nucleotide away.

The entire isolated RNA was reverse transcribed using the High Capacity cDNA Reverse Transcription Kit, and thus expressed TCRB transcripts were sequenced. Naive, central memory and regulatory T cell samples underwent deep immunoSEQ sequencing, averaging roughly 3.5 million total reads per sample. Sorted cells were lysed in RLT buffer, and RNA was extracted using DNase-treated RNeasy Micro or Mini kits according to cell number. To prevent cross-contamination, every cell subset was processed on its own, while patient and healthy donor samples were processed together. The immunoSEQ multiplex PCR was used to amplify TCRB sequences from cDNA, generating 87-bp fragments that spanned the CDR3 region. Sequencing of the amplicons was performed on the Illumina HiSeq platform. Under the source paper's analysis protocol: Synthetic template baselines were used to correct PCR bias computationally, reads within Hamming distance 2 were collapsed together, and singletons that could not be merged were discarded. Reads were aligned against IMGT so that V, D and J genes, CDR3 length and insertions or deletions at six rearrangement sites could be assigned. Within each subset, clonotype counts were normalized to sorted cell number, after which true diversity and Gini coefficients were computed with the tcR R package. The overlap coefficient, calculated on TCRB nucleotide sequences, was used to measure repertoire sharing. Here the immuneACCESS table is served through TCRdb, limited to in-frame sequences with V and J called. Missing clones are a known gap in these copies; in checked studies unresolved V genes cover under half, and the rest lacks a known reason. V and J calls and clone size are as listed in that table; D and trimming were resolved from the DNA. The sample data list about 150,000 clones, and under 13% of these were observed just once. More than 0.45% of the sample goes to the ten largest clones.

This receptor was obtained from a man in his thirties or forties with type 1 diabetes. Material: central memory CD4+ T cells from blood. Recombination joined TRBV28 with TRBJ1-5; a stretch of 8 junction bases matches TRBD1. The CDR3 corresponds to CASSFQGAGQPQHF. The sequenced DNA: TGTGCCAGCAGTTTCCAGGGGGCCGGTCAGCCCCAGCATTTT.